This T cell receptor (beta chain) was profiled in a study of cytomegalovirus exposure and HLA in healthy donors. Points from the study as a whole: Relative to the roughly 690-donor mean, N-insertions were reportedly fewer in an Asian-associated ancestry cluster in a later analysis. A later analysis revealed that TCR association rates differed between HLA loci, peaking at DRB1 and bottoming out at HLA-C. The study put 160 or so TCR beta chains on its list as cytomegalovirus-associated.

As regards this clone: No antigen is known for it.

Likely unrecorded immune exposures existed in these nominally healthy donors. A multiplex PCR was run with 60 Vbeta primers and 13 Jbeta primers. Generated by immunoSEQ multiplex PCR, the TCRdb table keeps only in-frame clones and is missing some. The sample lists about 120,000 clones, 66% occurring once. V lost 2 bases and J 0 bases, leaving 11 bases between the germline ends. The CDR3 sequence is 15 residues long. Germline CDR1 is MDHEN and CDR2 is SYDVKM. The chain employs TRBV28 and TRBJ2-7, with a tentative D call TRBD2 (5 bases). The receptor was isolated from a young man in good health and CMV-seronegative. Sequenced sample: PBMCs. The CDR3 DNA reads as TGTGCCAGCAGTTTAGGGAGACATAGCTCCTACGAGCAGTACTTC. This encodes CASSLGRHSSYEQYF. Filled out from reference TRBV28 and TRBJ2-7, the complete variable domain reads DVKVTQSSRYLVKRTGEKVFLECVQDMDHENMFWYRQDPGLGLRLIYFSYDVKMKEKGDIPEGYSVSREKKERFSLILESASTNQTSMYLCASSLGRHSSYEQYFGPGTRLTVT.